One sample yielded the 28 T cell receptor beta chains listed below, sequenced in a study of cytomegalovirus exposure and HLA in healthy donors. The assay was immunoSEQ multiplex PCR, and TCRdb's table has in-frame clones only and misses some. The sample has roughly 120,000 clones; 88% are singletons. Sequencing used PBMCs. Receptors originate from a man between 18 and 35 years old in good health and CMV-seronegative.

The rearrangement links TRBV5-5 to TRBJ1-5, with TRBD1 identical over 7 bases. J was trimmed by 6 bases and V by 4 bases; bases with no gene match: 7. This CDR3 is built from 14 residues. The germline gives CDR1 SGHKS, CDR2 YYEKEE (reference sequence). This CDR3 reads CASSPTGVAQPQHF. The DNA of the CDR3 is TGTGCCAGCAGCCCAACAGGGGTCGCTCAGCCCCAGCATTTT.

This CDR3 is CASSGDRSYEQYF. The CDR3 region has the DNA TGTGCCAGCAGCGGCGACAGGAGCTACGAGCAGTACTTC. V usage is TRBV7-8 and J usage is TRBJ2-7, with a tentative D call TRBD1 (6 bases). Trimming shortened V by 5 bases and J by 3 bases, and 11 bases separated the two germline ends. CDR1 and CDR2 from the germline V gene are SGHVS and FQNEAQ. The length of the CDR3 is 13 residues.

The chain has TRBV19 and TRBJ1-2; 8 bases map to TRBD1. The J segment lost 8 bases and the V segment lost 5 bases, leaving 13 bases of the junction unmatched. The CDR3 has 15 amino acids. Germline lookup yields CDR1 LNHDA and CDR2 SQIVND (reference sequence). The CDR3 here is CASSPGTGRNSGYTF. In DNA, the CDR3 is TGTGCCAGTAGTCCGGGGACAGGCCGAAACTCGGGCTACACCTTC. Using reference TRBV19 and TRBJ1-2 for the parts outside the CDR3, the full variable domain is DGGITQSPKYLFRKEGQNVTLSCEQNLNHDAMYWYRQDPGQGLRLIYYSQIVNDFQKGDIAEGYSVSREKKESFPLTVTSAQKNPTAFYLCASSPGTGRNSGYTFGSGTRLTVV.

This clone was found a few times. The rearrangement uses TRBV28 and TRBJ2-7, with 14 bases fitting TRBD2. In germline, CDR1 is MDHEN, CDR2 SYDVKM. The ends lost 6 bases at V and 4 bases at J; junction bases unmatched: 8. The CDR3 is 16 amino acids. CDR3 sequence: CASSTTGTSGSYEQYF. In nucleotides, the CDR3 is TGTGCCAGCAGCACCACCGGGACTAGCGGGAGTTACGAGCAGTACTTC.

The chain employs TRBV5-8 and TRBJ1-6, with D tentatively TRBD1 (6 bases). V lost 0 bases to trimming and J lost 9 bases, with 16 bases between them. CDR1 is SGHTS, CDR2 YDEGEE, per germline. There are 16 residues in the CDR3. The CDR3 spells CASSLEAGERASPLHF. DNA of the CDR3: TGTGCCAGCAGCTTGGAGGCAGGGGAGAGGGCTTCACCCCTCCACTTT. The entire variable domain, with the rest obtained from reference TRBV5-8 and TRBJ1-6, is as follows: EAGVTQSPTHLIKTRGQQATLRCSPISGHTSVYWYQQALGLGLQFLLWYDEGEERNRGNFPPRFSGRQFPNYSSELNVNALELEDSALYLCASSLEAGERASPLHFGNGTRLTVT.

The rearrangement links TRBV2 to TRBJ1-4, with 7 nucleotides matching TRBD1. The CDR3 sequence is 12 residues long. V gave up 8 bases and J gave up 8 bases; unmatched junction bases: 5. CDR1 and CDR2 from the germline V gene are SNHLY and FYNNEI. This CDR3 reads CASLGDSEKLFF. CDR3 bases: TGTGCCAGCCTAGGGGACAGCGAAAAACTGTTTTTT.

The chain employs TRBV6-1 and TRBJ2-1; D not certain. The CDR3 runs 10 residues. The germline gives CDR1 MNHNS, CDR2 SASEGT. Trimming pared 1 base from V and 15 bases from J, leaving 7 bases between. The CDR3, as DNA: TGTGCCAGCAGTGAAGAGTGGCCGTTCTTC. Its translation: CASSEEWPFF.

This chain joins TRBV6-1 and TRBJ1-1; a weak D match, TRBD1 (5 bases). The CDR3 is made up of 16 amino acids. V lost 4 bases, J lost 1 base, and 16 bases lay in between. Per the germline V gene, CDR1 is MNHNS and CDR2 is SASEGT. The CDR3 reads CASSGRRGNGNTEAFF. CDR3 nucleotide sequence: TGTGCCAGCAGTGGTCGACGGGGGAATGGGAACACTGAAGCTTTCTTT.

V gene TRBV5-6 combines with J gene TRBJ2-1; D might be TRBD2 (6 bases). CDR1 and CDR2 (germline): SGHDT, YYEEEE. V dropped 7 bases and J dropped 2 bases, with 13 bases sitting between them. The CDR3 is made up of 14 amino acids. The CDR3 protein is CASAGRGTYNEQFF. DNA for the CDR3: TGTGCCAGCGCCGGGAGAGGGACCTACAATGAGCAGTTCTTC.

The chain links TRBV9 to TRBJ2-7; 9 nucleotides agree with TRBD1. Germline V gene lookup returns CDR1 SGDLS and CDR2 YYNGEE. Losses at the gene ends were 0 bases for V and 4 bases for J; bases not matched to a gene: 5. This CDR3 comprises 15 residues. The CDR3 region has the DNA TGTGCCAGCAGCGTAGCTACAGGGGGCCTTTACGAGCAGTACTTC. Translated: CASSVATGGLYEQYF. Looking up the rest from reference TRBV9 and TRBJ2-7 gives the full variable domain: DSGVTQTPKHLITATGQRVTLRCSPRSGDLSVYWYQQSLDQGLQFLIQYYNGEERAKGNILERFSAQQFPDLHSELNLSSLELGDSALYFCASSVATGGLYEQYFGPGTRLTVT.

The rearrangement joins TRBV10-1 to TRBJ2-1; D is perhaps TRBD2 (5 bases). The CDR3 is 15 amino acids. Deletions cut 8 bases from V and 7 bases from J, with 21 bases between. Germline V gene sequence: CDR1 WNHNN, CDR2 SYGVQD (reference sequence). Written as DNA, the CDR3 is TGCGCCAGCGGAGGACTTCTTCTAAGAAGGAATGAGCAGTTCTTC. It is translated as CASGGLLLRRNEQFF.

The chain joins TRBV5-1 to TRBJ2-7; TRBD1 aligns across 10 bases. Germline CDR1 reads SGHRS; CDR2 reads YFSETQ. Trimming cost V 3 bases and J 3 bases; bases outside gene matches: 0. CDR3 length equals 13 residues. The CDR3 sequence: CASSWTGGYEQYF. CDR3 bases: TGCGCCAGCAGCTGGACAGGGGGCTACGAGCAGTACTTC. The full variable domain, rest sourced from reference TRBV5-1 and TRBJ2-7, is KAGVTQTPRYLIKTRGQQVTLSCSPISGHRSVSWYQQTPGQGLQFLFEYFSETQRNKGNFPGRFSGRQFSNSRSEMNVSTLELGDSALYLCASSWTGGYEQYFGPGTRLTVT.

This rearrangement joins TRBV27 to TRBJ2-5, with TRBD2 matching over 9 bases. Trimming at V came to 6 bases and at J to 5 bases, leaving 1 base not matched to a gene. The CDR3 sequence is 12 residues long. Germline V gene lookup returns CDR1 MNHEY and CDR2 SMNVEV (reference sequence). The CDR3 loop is CASRSGRETQYF. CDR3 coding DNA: TGTGCCAGCAGAAGCGGGAGGGAGACCCAGTACTTC.

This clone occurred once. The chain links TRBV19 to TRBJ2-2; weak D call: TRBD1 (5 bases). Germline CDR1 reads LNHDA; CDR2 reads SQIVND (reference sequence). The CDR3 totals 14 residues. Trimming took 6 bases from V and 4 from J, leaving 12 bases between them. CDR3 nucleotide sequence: TGTGCCAGTAGGCGTACCCAGGGCACCGGGGAGCTGTTTTTT. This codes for CASRRTQGTGELFF.

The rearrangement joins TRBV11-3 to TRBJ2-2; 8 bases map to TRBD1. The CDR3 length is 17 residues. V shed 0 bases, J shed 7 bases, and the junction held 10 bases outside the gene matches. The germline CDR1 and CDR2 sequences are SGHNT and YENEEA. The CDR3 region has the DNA TGTGCCAGCAGCTTAGAGACAAGGACAGGGTTCATCGGGGAGCTGTTTTTT. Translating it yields CASSLETRTGFIGELFF.

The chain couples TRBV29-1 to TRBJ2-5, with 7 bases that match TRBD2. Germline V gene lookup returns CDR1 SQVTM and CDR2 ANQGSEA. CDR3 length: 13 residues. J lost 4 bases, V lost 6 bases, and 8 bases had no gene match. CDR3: CSVRTRATETQYF. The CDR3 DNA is TGCAGCGTCCGGACTAGAGCCACAGAGACCCAGTACTTC.

The CDR3 here is CASSQLPGTRRGGEQYF. The CDR3 DNA is TGCGCCAGCAGCCAACTTCCCGGGACACGCCGAGGAGGCGAGCAGTACTTC. The chain combines TRBV4-1 with TRBJ2-7; the D gene is possibly TRBD1 (6 bases). Between the trimmed V and J ends, which lost 2 bases and 6 bases, there was a span of 23 bases. Germline assignment: CDR1 MGHRA and CDR2 YSYEKL. The CDR3 contains 17 residues.

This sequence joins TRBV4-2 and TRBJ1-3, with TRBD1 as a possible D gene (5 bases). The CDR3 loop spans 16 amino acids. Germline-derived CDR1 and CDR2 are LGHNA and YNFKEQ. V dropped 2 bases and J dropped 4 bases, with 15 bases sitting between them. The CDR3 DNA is TGTGCCAGCAGCCAACCATCCGGGCAGGGAGGAAACACCATATATTTT. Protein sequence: CASSQPSGQGGNTIYF.

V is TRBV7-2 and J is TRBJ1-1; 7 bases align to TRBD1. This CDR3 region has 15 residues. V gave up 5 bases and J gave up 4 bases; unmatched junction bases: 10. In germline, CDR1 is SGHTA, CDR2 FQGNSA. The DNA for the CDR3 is TGTGCCAGCAGCGAATGGGACAGTCCGATCACTGAAGCTTTCTTT. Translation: CASSEWDSPITEAFF.

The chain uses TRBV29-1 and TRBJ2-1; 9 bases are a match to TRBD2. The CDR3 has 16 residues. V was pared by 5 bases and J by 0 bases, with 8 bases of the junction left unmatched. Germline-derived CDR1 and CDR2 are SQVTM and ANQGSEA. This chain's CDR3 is CSVRGIAGASYNEQFF. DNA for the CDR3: TGCAGCGTTCGAGGTATAGCGGGAGCCTCCTACAATGAGCAGTTCTTC.

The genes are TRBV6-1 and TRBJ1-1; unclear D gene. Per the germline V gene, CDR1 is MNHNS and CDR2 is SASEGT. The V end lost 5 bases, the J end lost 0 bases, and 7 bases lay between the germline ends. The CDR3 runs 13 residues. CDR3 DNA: TGTGCCAGCAGTCCTACAGTGAACACTGAAGCTTTCTTT. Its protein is CASSPTVNTEAFF.

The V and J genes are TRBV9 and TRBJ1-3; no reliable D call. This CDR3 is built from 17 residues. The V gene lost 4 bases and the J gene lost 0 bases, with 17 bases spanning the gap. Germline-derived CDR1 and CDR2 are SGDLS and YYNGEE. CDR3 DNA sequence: TGTGCCAGCAGCCCCGATTGGAGTCGGAGCTCTGGAAACACCATATATTTT. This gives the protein CASSPDWSRSSGNTIYF.

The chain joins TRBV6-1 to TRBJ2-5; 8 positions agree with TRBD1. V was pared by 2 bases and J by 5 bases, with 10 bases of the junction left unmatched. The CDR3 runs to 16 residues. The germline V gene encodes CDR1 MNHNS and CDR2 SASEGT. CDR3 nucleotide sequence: TGTGCCAGCAGTGAATTTAAAGGGACAGGTGACGAGACCCAGTACTTC. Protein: CASSEFKGTGDETQYF.

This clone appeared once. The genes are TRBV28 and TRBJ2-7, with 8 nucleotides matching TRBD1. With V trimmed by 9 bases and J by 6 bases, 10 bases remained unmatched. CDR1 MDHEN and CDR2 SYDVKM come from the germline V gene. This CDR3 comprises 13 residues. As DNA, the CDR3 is TGTGCCAGTCGACTTCAGGGGGCCTCCGAGCAGTACTTC. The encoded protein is CASRLQGASEQYF.

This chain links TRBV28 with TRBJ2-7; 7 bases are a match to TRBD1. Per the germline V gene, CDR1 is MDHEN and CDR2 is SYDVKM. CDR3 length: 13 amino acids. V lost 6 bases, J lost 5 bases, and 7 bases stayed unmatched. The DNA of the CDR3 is TGTGCCAGCAGCTATGACAGGGTCCACGAGCAGTACTTC. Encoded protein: CASSYDRVHEQYF.

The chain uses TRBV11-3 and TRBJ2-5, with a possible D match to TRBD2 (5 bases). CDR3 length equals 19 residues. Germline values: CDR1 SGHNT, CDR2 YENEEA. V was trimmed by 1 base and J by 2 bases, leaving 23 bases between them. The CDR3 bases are TGTGCCAGCAGCTTAGGCCACCCACTCGGTGGGGAGAAACAAGAGACCCAGTACTTC. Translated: CASSLGHPLGGEKQETQYF.

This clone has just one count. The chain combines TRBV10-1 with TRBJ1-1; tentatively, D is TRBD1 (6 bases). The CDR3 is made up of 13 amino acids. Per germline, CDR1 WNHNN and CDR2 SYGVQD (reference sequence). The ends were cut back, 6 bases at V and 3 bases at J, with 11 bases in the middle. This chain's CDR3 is CASSRGFDTEAFF. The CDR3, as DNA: TGCGCCAGCAGCAGGGGTTTTGACACTGAAGCTTTCTTT.

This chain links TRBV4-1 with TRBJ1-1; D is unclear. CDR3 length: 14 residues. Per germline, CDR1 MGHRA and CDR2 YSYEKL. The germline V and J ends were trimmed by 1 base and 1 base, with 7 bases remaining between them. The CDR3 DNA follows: TGCGCCAGCAGCCAAGTGGGAGAGAACACTGAAGCTTTCTTT. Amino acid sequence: CASSQVGENTEAFF.